Below, 23 T cell receptor beta chains from the same sample are listed, as sequenced in a study of cytomegalovirus exposure and HLA in healthy donors. Clones were sequenced by immunoSEQ multiplex PCR, and TCRdb holds only the in-frame ones, with some missing. In the table there are hundreds of thousands of clones, 70% to 90% of which are singletons. Source material: PBMCs. The receptors were sampled from a woman aged 18 to 35 in good health and CMV-seronegative.

This chain joins TRBV5-4 and TRBJ2-6; D not resolved. This CDR3 is built from 15 residues. The germline CDR1 and CDR2 sequences are SGHNT and YYREEE (reference sequence). Deletions cut 4 bases from V and 0 bases from J, with 8 bases between. DNA of the CDR3: TGTGCCAGCAGCCCTAGTGCCTCTGGGGCCAACGTCCTGACTTTC. Protein product: CASSPSASGANVLTF.

CDR3 protein: CASSWPYIDTQYF. For the CDR3, the DNA is TGTGCCAGTAGTTGGCCTTATATAGATACGCAGTATTTT. The chain uses TRBV25-1 and TRBJ2-3; D ambiguous. CDR3 size: 13 residues. Trimming removed 9 bases from V and 5 bases from J, with 15 bases in between. Germline assignment: CDR1 MGHDK and CDR2 SYGVNS.

The rearrangement uses TRBV2 and TRBJ2-1, with 9 bases aligning to TRBD1. The CDR3 runs to 16 residues. Germline V gene data show CDR1 as SNHLY and CDR2 as FYNNEI. With V trimmed by 2 bases and J by 4 bases, 6 bases remained unmatched. The CDR3 bases are TGTGCCAGCAGTGAATCCCCCGGGACAGGGTACAATGAGCAGTTCTTC. This gives the protein CASSESPGTGYNEQFF.

This clone occurred once. V gene TRBV5-1 combines with J gene TRBJ2-7; D unresolved. The length of the CDR3 is 13 residues. V was trimmed by 0 bases and J by 7 bases, leaving 11 bases between them. The germline V gene encodes CDR1 SGHRS and CDR2 YFSETQ. The CDR3 sequence is CASSLAAGPEQYF. The CDR3 DNA reads as TGCGCCAGCAGCTTGGCGGCAGGCCCAGAGCAGTACTTC.

The chain couples TRBV5-1 to TRBJ2-7, with 9 positions matching TRBD1. V trimming: 3 bases; J trimming: 6 bases; junction bases outside the gene matches: 1. Germline CDR1 reads SGHRS; CDR2 reads YFSETQ. The CDR3 loop spans 12 amino acids. In DNA form, the CDR3 reads TGCGCCAGCAGCTGGACAGGGGTCGAGCAGTACTTC. Protein sequence: CASSWTGVEQYF.

This CDR3 reads CASSQVGRQGGEKLFF. In DNA form, the CDR3 reads TGCGCCAGCAGCCAAGTTGGACGGCAGGGAGGGGAAAAACTGTTTTTT. V gene TRBV4-1 combines with J gene TRBJ1-4, with D possibly being TRBD1 (5 bases). Germline V gene sequence: CDR1 MGHRA, CDR2 YSYEKL. The V gene lost 1 base and the J gene lost 8 bases, with 17 bases spanning the gap. CDR3 length: 16 amino acids.

In this sample, this clone turned up once. In DNA, the CDR3 is TGTGCCAGCAGCCTGGATCGGGTGTCGCCAGAGACCCAGTACTTC. As protein: CASSLDRVSPETQYF. The rearrangement uses TRBV7-2 and TRBJ2-5; D gene ambiguous. Germline CDR1 SGHTA, CDR2 FQGNSA. Trimming removed 5 bases from V and 4 bases from J, with 17 bases in between. This CDR3 is built from 15 residues.

This clone occurred a few times. V and J are TRBV5-1 and TRBJ2-2; 9 bases align to TRBD1. CDR1 and CDR2 (germline): SGHRS, YFSETQ. The CDR3 totals 15 residues. The V gene end was trimmed by 3 bases and the J gene end by 3 bases; junction bases not matched to a gene: 3. The DNA for the CDR3 is TGCGCCAGCAGCTGGACAGGGGACCACACCGGGGAGCTGTTTTTT. It is translated as CASSWTGDHTGELFF.

V and J are TRBV2 and TRBJ2-7; 10 nucleotides align to TRBD2. CDR3 size: 16 residues. In germline, CDR1 is SNHLY, CDR2 FYNNEI. V dropped 4 bases and J dropped 2; count of bases not matched to a gene: 8. CDR3 sequence: CASSGDRLAGAYEQYF. For the CDR3, the DNA is TGTGCCAGCAGTGGGGACAGACTAGCGGGTGCCTACGAGCAGTACTTC.

The rearrangement links TRBV6-5 to TRBJ1-2; TRBD1 agrees at 11 bases. The CDR3 runs 15 residues. Germline loops: CDR1 MNHEY, CDR2 SVGAGI. With V trimmed by 3 bases and J by 6 bases, 6 bases remained unmatched. The CDR3 is CASSYLDRGLNGYTF. The CDR3 DNA sequence: TGTGCCAGCAGTTATCTGGACAGGGGGCTTAATGGCTACACCTTC.

This chain joins TRBV29-1 and TRBJ2-7; D call uncertain. Germline V lookup: CDR1 SQVTM, CDR2 ANQGSEA. The CDR3 spans 12 residues. Trimming shortened V by 4 bases and J by 2 bases, and 9 bases separated the two germline ends. The CDR3 protein is CSVVGNAYEQYF. The CDR3 DNA sequence: TGCAGCGTTGTGGGCAATGCCTACGAGCAGTACTTC.

The chain joins TRBV2 to TRBJ2-1, with 7 positions matching TRBD1. The CDR3 spans 14 residues. CDR1 and CDR2 (germline): SNHLY, FYNNEI. Trimming removed 11 bases from V and 2 bases from J; junction bases left unmatched: 9. The CDR3 bases are TGTGCCCGGTCCGGGACAGTTGCCTACAATGAGCAGTTCTTC. Its translation: CARSGTVAYNEQFF. Drawing the rest from reference TRBV2 and TRBJ2-1, the complete variable domain is EPEVTQTPSHQVTQMGQEVILRCVPISNHLYFYWYRQILGQKVEFLVSFYNNEISEKSEIFDDQFSVERPDGSNFTLKIRSTKLEDSAMYFCARSGTVAYNEQFFGPGTRLTVL.

The chain is built from TRBV18 and TRBJ1-1; D is perhaps TRBD1 (6 bases). V was clipped by 3 bases and J by 1 base, with 18 bases between them. The CDR3 covers 17 residues. Germline V lookup: CDR1 KGHSH, CDR2 LQKENI. The DNA of the CDR3 is TGTGCCAGCTCACCCCCACGCCCAGGGGTGGCGAACACTGAAGCTTTCTTT. This encodes CASSPPRPGVANTEAFF.

This rearrangement joins TRBV7-2 to TRBJ1-4; the D gene is possibly TRBD1 (5 bases). The CDR3 is made up of 15 amino acids. In germline, CDR1 is SGHTA, CDR2 FQGNSA. V was trimmed by 1 base and J by 7 bases, leaving 13 bases between them. This CDR3 is CASSLGPGRAEKLFF. The CDR3 DNA reads TGTGCCAGCAGCTTAGGCCCAGGGAGGGCTGAAAAACTGTTTTTT.

The chain is built from TRBV2 and TRBJ2-1; 7 bases are shared with TRBD2. Per germline, CDR1 SNHLY and CDR2 FYNNEI. This CDR3 has 15 amino acids. The trim removed 3 bases at V and 2 bases at J, leaving 4 bases unmatched. The DNA for the CDR3 is TGTGCCAGCAGTGAGGGGGGACTACCCTACAATGAGCAGTTCTTC. Translated: CASSEGGLPYNEQFF. The variable domain in full, completed from reference TRBV2 and TRBJ2-1, reads EPEVTQTPSHQVTQMGQEVILRCVPISNHLYFYWYRQILGQKVEFLVSFYNNEISEKSEIFDDQFSVERPDGSNFTLKIRSTKLEDSAMYFCASSEGGLPYNEQFFGPGTRLTVL.

This CDR3 reads CASSVGGTSGRVNTGELFF. The CDR3 DNA reads TGTGCCAGCAGCGTAGGGGGGACTAGCGGGAGGGTCAACACCGGGGAGCTGTTTTTT. The rearrangement joins TRBV9 to TRBJ2-2, with 16 nucleotides matching TRBD2. The CDR3 is made up of 19 amino acids. Trimming took 0 bases from V and 2 from J; bases not matched to a gene: 4. Per germline, CDR1 SGDLS and CDR2 YYNGEE.

The chain joins TRBV27 to TRBJ2-7; 10 bases are a match to TRBD2. There are 15 residues in the CDR3. V lost 6 bases and J lost 0; bases outside the gene matches: 5. Germline loops: CDR1 MNHEY, CDR2 SMNVEV (reference sequence). The CDR3 loop is CASRRASGSSYEQYF. The CDR3 nucleotides are TGTGCCAGCAGGCGCGCTAGCGGGAGCTCCTACGAGCAGTACTTC.

The chain links TRBV6-6 to TRBJ2-2, with a weak D call TRBD1 (5 bases). CDR3 length: 14 amino acids. Germline CDR1 and CDR2: MNHNY and SVGAGI (reference sequence). V was clipped by 7 bases and J by 5 bases, with 14 bases between them. In nucleotides, the CDR3 is TGTGCCAGCAACCCCTCAGGGTTTACCGGGGAGCTGTTTTTT. Residues: CASNPSGFTGELFF.

This clone was counted at least ten times. The rearrangement links TRBV2 to TRBJ2-2; TRBD2 matches at 7 bases. The CDR3 spans 18 residues. J gave up 0 bases and V 0 bases, and 7 bases lay outside the gene matches. CDR1 and CDR2 from the germline V gene are SNHLY and FYNNEI. CDR3 nucleotides: TGTGCCAGCAGTGAAGCGGCTAGCGGACCGACGAACACCGGGGAGCTGTTTTTT. It encodes CASSEAASGPTNTGELFF.

The chain uses TRBV14 and TRBJ2-1; maybe TRBD1 (6 bases). The germline V gene encodes CDR1 SGHDN and CDR2 FVKESK. V was shortened by 5 bases and J by 4 bases, with 12 bases between the two germline ends. CDR3 length: 14 residues. CDR3 in amino acids: CASSARQAYNEQFF. DNA for the CDR3: TGTGCCAGCAGCGCGAGACAGGCATACAATGAGCAGTTCTTC.

The chain carries TRBV10-2 and TRBJ2-7; D perhaps matches TRBD1 (6 bases). Germline lookup yields CDR1 WSHSY and CDR2 SAAADI. The CDR3 covers 13 residues. Between the trimmed V and J ends, which lost 3 bases and 3 bases, there was a span of 9 bases. The CDR3 sequence: CASSEWGLYEQYF. In nucleotides, the CDR3 is TGCGCCAGCAGTGAATGGGGGCTCTACGAGCAGTACTTC.

The V call is TRBV27, the J call TRBJ2-5, with D unclear. Trimming removed 0 bases at V and 1 base at J, with 9 bases between. This CDR3 has 15 residues. Germline V CDR1 and CDR2: MNHEY, SMNVEV (reference sequence). The CDR3 DNA sequence: TGTGCCAGCAGTTTATCAGGCAGGCTCCAAGAGACCCAGTACTTC. It translates to CASSLSGRLQETQYF.

The rearrangement joins TRBV5-4 to TRBJ2-1, with D possibly TRBD2 on 6 matching bases. This CDR3 spans 15 amino acids. The V end was cut by 4 bases, the J end by 3 bases, with 14 bases between. In germline, CDR1 is SGHNT, CDR2 YYREEE (reference sequence). The chain's CDR3 is CASSLRREIYNEQFF. The CDR3 nucleotides read TGTGCCAGCAGCCTCAGGAGGGAGATCTACAATGAGCAGTTCTTC.